The 24 T cell receptor beta chains in this list originate from one sample, sequenced in a study of cytotoxic CD8 clonotypes in ibrutinib-treated CLL. Assay used: immunoSEQ multiplex PCR; TCRdb lists only in-frame clones, some missing. This sample has 300,000 or so clones, with roughly 67% found just once. The source was PBMCs, collected after 36 months of ibrutinib treatment. All receptors come from a human donor with chronic lymphocytic leukemia.

The V call is TRBV19, the J call TRBJ2-3, with D uncertain. Deletions cut 5 bases from V and 2 bases from J, with 17 bases between. Germline loops: CDR1 LNHDA, CDR2 SQIVND (reference sequence). The CDR3 is 16 residues long. The CDR3: CASSSLGSIFTDTQYF. The CDR3, as DNA: TGTGCCAGTAGTTCCTTGGGAAGTATATTCACAGATACGCAGTATTTT.

This clone was seen a handful of times. V and J are TRBV6-5 and TRBJ1-1, with 8 bases matching TRBD1. CDR1 is MNHEY, CDR2 SVGAGI, per germline. This CDR3 spans 13 amino acids. The ends lost 5 bases at V and 4 bases at J; junction bases unmatched: 3. Here the CDR3 DNA reads TGTGCCAGCAGTCTCGACAGGGGCACTGAAGCTTTCTTT. It yields the protein CASSLDRGTEAFF.

This clone showed up just a few times. J is TRBJ2-7 and V is TRBV28; TRBD1 might be the D (5 bases). Germline lookup yields CDR1 MDHEN and CDR2 SYDVKM. The CDR3 has 16 residues. The V gene lost 2 bases and the J gene lost 0 bases, with 14 bases spanning the gap. In DNA form, the CDR3 reads TGTGCCAGCAGTTTAGCCCCATGGGGCGCCTCCTACGAGCAGTACTTC. Residues: CASSLAPWGASYEQYF.

The rearrangement uses TRBV7-6 and TRBJ2-3; D ambiguous. V gave up 3 bases and J gave up 0 bases, with 13 bases separating them. The CDR3 is made up of 16 amino acids. The germline CDR1 and CDR2 sequences are SGHVS and FNYEAQ. CDR3 sequence reads: CASSFYDDLSTDTQYF. CDR3 DNA: TGTGCCAGCAGCTTTTACGACGACTTAAGCACAGATACGCAGTATTTT. Supplemented by reference TRBV7-6 and TRBJ2-3, the full variable domain reads GAGVSQSPRYKVTKRGQDVALRCDPISGHVSLYWYRQALGQGPEFLTYFNYEAQQDKSGLPNDRFSAERPEGSISTLTIQRTEQRDSAMYRCASSFYDDLSTDTQYFGPGTRLTVL.

The chain employs TRBV7-3 and TRBJ1-4; D is uncertain. The V and J ends lost 10 bases and 5 bases respectively, with 5 bases between them. The germline V gene encodes CDR1 SGHTA and CDR2 FQGTGA. The CDR3 covers 10 residues. CDR3 region: CAIGNEKLFF. The CDR3 nucleotides are TGTGCCATCGGGAATGAAAAACTGTTTTTT.

The chain couples TRBV27 to TRBJ2-2; 7 positions agree with TRBD2. V dropped 6 bases and J dropped 6; count of bases not matched to a gene: 4. Germline V gene data show CDR1 as MNHEY and CDR2 as SMNVEV (reference sequence). The CDR3 loop spans 13 amino acids. CDR3 amino acids: CASSIAGPGELFF. The CDR3 bases are TGTGCCAGCAGCATAGCGGGTCCCGGGGAGCTGTTTTTT.

This chain connects TRBV29-1 to TRBJ2-3, with D maybe TRBD2 (5 bases). The CDR3 sequence is 15 residues long. Germline assignment: CDR1 SQVTM and CDR2 ANQGSEA. V lost 7 bases and J lost 1, with 18 bases in between. The CDR3 coding sequence is TGCAGCGCTGTTGCTAGAGGGAGCGGCACAGATACGCAGTATTTT. Amino acid sequence: CSAVARGSGTDTQYF.

This rearrangement joins TRBV5-4 to TRBJ2-3, with D maybe TRBD2 (7 bases). The CDR3 is 15 residues long. Germline CDR1 is SGHNT and CDR2 is YYREEE (reference sequence). V lost 0 bases and J lost 4, with 12 bases in between. The CDR3: CASSLGGGSADTQYF. The CDR3 region has the DNA TGTGCCAGCAGCTTGGGGGGGGGCAGCGCAGATACGCAGTATTTT.

This clone was detected only a few times. The rearrangement joins TRBV7-3 to TRBJ2-1, with TRBD1 as a possible D gene (6 bases). Germline CDR1 is SGHTA and CDR2 is FQGTGA. This CDR3 spans 15 amino acids. V lost 5 bases and J lost 8, with 19 bases in between. This CDR3 is CASSPMDSKGDEQFF. As DNA, the CDR3 is TGTGCCAGCAGCCCTATGGACAGCAAGGGCGATGAGCAGTTCTTC. Combining the CDR3 with reference TRBV7-3 and TRBJ2-1 gives the whole variable domain GAGVSQTPSNKVTEKGKYVELRCDPISGHTALYWYRQSLGQGPEFLIYFQGTGAADDSGLPNDRFFAVRPEGSVSTLKIQRTERGDSAVYLCASSPMDSKGDEQFFGPGTRLTVL.

This clone was seen only a few times. J is TRBJ1-1 and V is TRBV5-1; D unclear. The V end lost 0 bases, the J end lost 0 bases, and 6 bases lay between the germline ends. Germline V gives CDR1 SGHRS, CDR2 YFSETQ. The CDR3 is made up of 14 amino acids. This CDR3 reads CASSLAGMNTEAFF. The CDR3 DNA reads TGCGCCAGCAGCTTGGCGGGGATGAACACTGAAGCTTTCTTT.

This clone appeared a few times. J is TRBJ1-6 and V is TRBV19; D remains ambiguous. The CDR3 runs 13 residues. Trimming took 5 bases from V and 8 from J, leaving 10 bases between them. Germline values: CDR1 LNHDA, CDR2 SQIVND (reference sequence). In DNA, the CDR3 is TGTGCCAGTAGTGCCCGGAACTATTCACCCCTCCACTTT. Protein: CASSARNYSPLHF.

V is TRBV4-1 and J is TRBJ2-3, with 13 bases aligning to TRBD2. V lost 2 bases, J lost 6 bases, and 17 bases stayed unmatched. The CDR3 has 20 amino acids. CDR1 and CDR2 from the germline V gene are MGHRA and YSYEKL. The CDR3 loop reads CASSQYRTPQLAGGRDTQYF. CDR3 bases: TGCGCCAGCAGCCAATACCGCACCCCACAACTAGCGGGAGGGCGGGATACGCAGTATTTT.

The V gene is TRBV6-1, the J gene TRBJ1-3; D remains ambiguous. The germline V gene has CDR1 MNHNS and CDR2 SASEGT. The CDR3 loop spans 12 amino acids. Trimming left V 10 bases short and J 3 bases short, with 10 bases between. The CDR3 region has the DNA TGTGCCACCAACAGCGATGGAAACACCATATATTTT. Protein: CATNSDGNTIYF.

This clone was seen a few times. The chain couples TRBV6-1 to TRBJ1-5; a possible D gene is TRBD1 (6 bases). Germline values: CDR1 MNHNS, CDR2 SASEGT. Trimming left V 4 bases short and J 7 bases short, with 17 bases between. The CDR3 is 15 residues long. Written as DNA, the CDR3 is TGTGCCAGCAGTGGTCGGGGGGCAGGAAGGCAGCCCCAGCATTTT. Protein sequence: CASSGRGAGRQPQHF.

The J gene is TRBJ2-3, the V gene TRBV6-6, with 7 bases that match TRBD2. Trimming at V came to 1 base and at J to 0 bases, leaving 4 bases not matched to a gene. This CDR3 spans 16 amino acids. Germline CDR1 is MNHNY and CDR2 is SVGAGI (reference sequence). CDR3 amino acids: CASSYFLADSTDTQYF. The CDR3 DNA reads as TGTGCCAGCAGTTACTTTCTAGCGGATAGCACAGATACGCAGTATTTT.

The CDR3 loop is CASSYGVRHRAEAFF. The CDR3 nucleotides read TGTGCCAGCAGTTATGGGGTCCGGCATCGCGCTGAAGCTTTCTTT. The chain is built from TRBV6-5 and TRBJ1-1; D remains ambiguous. Trimming stripped 3 bases from V and 6 bases from J, with 17 bases between. The CDR3 loop spans 15 amino acids. CDR1 is MNHEY, CDR2 SVGAGI, per germline.

The genes are TRBV18 and TRBJ1-2; possible D gene TRBD1, 6 bases. The CDR3 spans 12 residues. CDR1 and CDR2 from the germline V gene are KGHSH and LQKENI. This CDR3 is CVSGGTSYGYTF. CDR3 DNA: TGTGTCAGTGGTGGGACATCCTATGGCTACACCTTC.

The rearrangement uses TRBV4-1 and TRBJ2-2, with TRBD2 matching 13 bases. Germline V CDR1 and CDR2: MGHRA, YSYEKL. CDR3 length: 16 amino acids. The ends lost 6 bases at V and 2 bases at J; junction bases unmatched: 3. CDR3 nucleotides: TGCGCCAGCAGTCGACTAGCGGGGGGCAACACCGGGGAGCTGTTTTTT. Its translation is CASSRLAGGNTGELFF.

V is TRBV27 and J is TRBJ2-7; D call uncertain. Deletions cut 7 bases from V and 7 bases from J, with 14 bases between. The germline V gene encodes CDR1 MNHEY and CDR2 SMNVEV (reference sequence). The CDR3 is 12 amino acids. The CDR3 sequence: CASNQVGEEQYF. The CDR3 nucleotides are TGTGCCAGCAACCAAGTTGGGGAAGAGCAGTACTTC.

The gene calls are TRBV7-2 and TRBJ1-2, with a possible D match to TRBD1 (6 bases). The CDR3 has 15 amino acids. Germline V gives CDR1 SGHTA, CDR2 FQGNSA. V lost 0 bases, J lost 0 bases, and 8 bases lay in between. CDR3 DNA sequence: TGTGCCAGCAGCTTAGCAGGGGGGCCTAACTATGGCTACACCTTC. This encodes CASSLAGGPNYGYTF.

V usage is TRBV4-1 and J usage is TRBJ2-1; 10 bases fit TRBD1. This CDR3 region has 15 residues. V lost 1 base and J lost 3; bases outside the gene matches: 0. Germline loops: CDR1 MGHRA, CDR2 YSYEKL. The CDR3 reads CASSQGDRGYNEQFF. Here the CDR3 DNA reads TGCGCCAGCAGCCAAGGGGACAGGGGCTACAATGAGCAGTTCTTC.

This chain uses TRBV6-6 with TRBJ1-5, with 9 nucleotides matching TRBD1. Germline V lookup: CDR1 MNHNY, CDR2 SVGAGI (reference sequence). Unmatched junction bases numbered 1, after V lost 2 bases and J lost 2 bases. The CDR3 loop spans 15 amino acids. CDR3 nucleotide sequence: TGTGCCAGCAGTTACCGACAGGGGGGCAATCAGCCCCAGCATTTT. Its protein product is CASSYRQGGNQPQHF.

The genes are TRBV20-1 and TRBJ2-7; D unclear. Germline lookup yields CDR1 DFQATT and CDR2 SNEGSKA (reference sequence). The length of the CDR3 is 10 residues. Trimming pared 5 bases from V and 1 base from J, leaving 3 bases between. CDR3 region: CSAVSYEQYF. The CDR3 coding sequence is TGCAGTGCTGTATCCTACGAGCAGTACTTC.

The chain couples TRBV29-1 to TRBJ1-5; no clear D gene. The CDR3 length is 14 residues. The germline V gene has CDR1 SQVTM and CDR2 ANQGSEA. V was pared by 4 bases and J by 4 bases, with 14 bases between. For the CDR3, the DNA is TGCAGCGTTGGAGGACCCACAGAGAATCAGCCCCAGCATTTT. Translating it yields CSVGGPTENQPQHF.